The present entry profiles one T cell receptor beta chain with its context. CD8 memory fractions consisted of CD45RO+ and CCR7-negative CD45RA+ TemRA cells together. Sequencing was performed with immunoSEQ multiplex PCR; in TCRdb, only in-frame clones are kept and a portion is missing. The sample records 300,000 to 400,000 clones, around 86% being singletons. The data were taken from a study of shared clonotypes between healthy human individuals. Trimming shortened V by 3 bases and J by 0 bases, and 11 bases separated the two germline ends. This CDR3 has 16 amino acids. The V gene's germline CDR1 is MDHEN and CDR2 SYDVKM.

The sequence was obtained from a man aged 18 to 35 in good health. V and J are TRBV28 and TRBJ1-4; D gene ambiguous. The sample was memory CD8+ T cells sorted from blood. As for subset: CD45RO+ cells pooled with CCR7-negative TemRA cells. The CDR3 nucleotides read TGTGCCAGCAGTTTGGTGACGTCTGCAACTAATGAAAAACTGTTTTTT. Protein: CASSLVTSATNEKLFF.